Each of the 30 T cell receptor beta chains below was sequenced from the same sample in a study of shared clonotypes between healthy human individuals. Clones were sequenced by immunoSEQ multiplex PCR, and TCRdb holds only the in-frame ones, with some missing. The top ten hold 1.5% to 2% of the sample, which has about 660,000 clones, 74% seen once. Sequencing was carried out using memory CD4+ T cells sorted from blood. Subset: CD45RA-negative fraction. The source of these receptors is a woman aged 30 to 39 in good health.

This chain connects TRBV19 to TRBJ2-1, with 11 positions matching TRBD1. This CDR3 is built from 15 residues. The germline gives CDR1 LNHDA, CDR2 SQIVND (reference sequence). V gave up 4 bases and J gave up 7 bases; unmatched junction bases: 6. As DNA, the CDR3 is TGTGCCAGTAGTAAGGGACAGGGGGTTGGAAATGAGCAGTTCTTC. This codes for CASSKGQGVGNEQFF.

There are a few counts of this clone. The chain links TRBV30 to TRBJ2-5, with a weak D call TRBD1 (5 bases). CDR1 and CDR2 (germline): GTSNPN, SVGIG (reference sequence). The germline V and J ends were trimmed by 2 bases and 9 bases, with 13 bases remaining between them. There are 12 residues in the CDR3. The CDR3 is CAWSPGIVSQYF. CDR3 bases: TGTGCCTGGAGTCCAGGGATTGTGTCCCAGTACTTC.

The chain combines TRBV5-1 with TRBJ2-2, with D possibly matching TRBD2 (6 bases). CDR3 length equals 18 residues. Germline values: CDR1 SGHRS, CDR2 YFSETQ. Trimming took 0 bases from V and 2 from J, leaving 17 bases between them. CDR3 nucleotide sequence: TGCGCCAGCAGCTTGGCTTCGAGCGGGTTTGTTAACACCGGGGAGCTGTTTTTT. It translates to CASSLASSGFVNTGELFF.

V is TRBV25-1 and J is TRBJ1-5, with D possibly TRBD1 on 5 matching bases. V was cut by 11 bases and J by 2 bases, with 16 bases left in between. Germline V gives CDR1 MGHDK, CDR2 SYGVNS. This CDR3 is 14 amino acids long. The CDR3 sequence: CASWNGDGNQPQHF. The CDR3 DNA reads as TGTGCCTCTTGGAATGGGGACGGCAATCAGCCCCAGCATTTT.

The chain joins TRBV7-6 to TRBJ2-1, with 12 bases aligning to TRBD2. The junction had 4 bases not matched to a gene; V was cut back by 1 base and J by 6 bases. Germline assignment: CDR1 SGHVS and CDR2 FNYEAQ. The CDR3 sequence is 16 residues long. CDR3 sequence reads: CASSLEGTSGLNEQFF. The CDR3 bases are TGTGCCAGCAGCTTAGAAGGGACTAGCGGGCTCAATGAGCAGTTCTTC.

This chain uses TRBV5-4 with TRBJ1-3; the match to TRBD1 covers 10 bases. The CDR3 has 17 residues. The trim removed 4 bases at V and 3 bases at J, leaving 10 bases unmatched. CDR1 SGHNT and CDR2 YYREEE come from the germline V gene (reference sequence). The CDR3 spells CASSMTGGLLYGNTIYF. The DNA of the CDR3 is TGTGCCAGCAGCATGACAGGGGGCTTGTTATATGGAAACACCATATATTTT.

Here the CDR3 reads CASSVDAGGETQYF. CDR3 in DNA: TGTGCCAGCAGCGTAGATGCGGGAGGGGAGACCCAGTACTTC. The chain employs TRBV9 and TRBJ2-5, with 9 nucleotides matching TRBD2. The CDR3 is 14 residues long. Looked up from germline, CDR1 is SGDLS and CDR2 is YYNGEE. With V trimmed by 0 bases and J by 5 bases, 2 bases remained unmatched.

The rearrangement uses TRBV30 and TRBJ2-3; 9 bases line up with TRBD2. The ends lost 2 bases at V and 3 bases at J; junction bases unmatched: 9. There are 16 residues in the CDR3. Germline V gives CDR1 GTSNPN, CDR2 SVGIG (reference sequence). CDR3 in amino acids: CAWSSASGTRTDTQYF. As DNA, the CDR3 is TGTGCCTGGAGTTCGGCTAGCGGGACCAGGACAGATACGCAGTATTTT. Full variable domain (outside the CDR3, taken from reference TRBV30 and TRBJ2-3): SQTIHQWPATLVQPVGSPLSLECTVEGTSNPNLYWYRQAAGRGLQLLFYSVGIGQISSEVPQNLSASRPQDRQFILSSKKLLLSDSGFYLCAWSSASGTRTDTQYFGPGTRLTVL.

V usage is TRBV6-1 and J usage is TRBJ2-2, with a tentative D call TRBD2 (5 bases). CDR3 length: 15 residues. Germline V gives CDR1 MNHNS, CDR2 SASEGT. CDR3 nucleotide sequence: TGTGTATGCCGCATAAGCGGCCTCGGAGGCGGGGAGCTGTTTTTT. Translating it yields CVCRISGLGGGELFF.

V gene TRBV11-2 combines with J gene TRBJ2-1, with TRBD2 matching over 13 bases. The J segment lost 5 bases and the V segment lost 6 bases, leaving 16 bases of the junction unmatched. Per the germline V gene, CDR1 is SGHAT and CDR2 is FQNNGV. The CDR3 length is 19 residues. CDR3 sequence reads: CASRPIRTSGRARHNEQFF. As DNA, the CDR3 is TGTGCCAGCAGGCCGATTAGGACTAGCGGGAGAGCCCGTCACAATGAGCAGTTCTTC.

This clone was counted only a few times. The chain recombines TRBV9 with TRBJ2-1, with a tentative D call TRBD2 (5 bases). The V end was cut by 1 base, the J end by 5 bases, with 10 bases between. The CDR3 length is 14 residues. CDR1 and CDR2 from the germline V gene are SGDLS and YYNGEE. The CDR3 DNA sequence: TGTGCCAGCAGCGTAAATAGCGAGAACAATGAGCAGTTCTTC. Amino acid sequence: CASSVNSENNEQFF.

The chain couples TRBV7-9 to TRBJ2-7; TRBD1 agrees at 9 bases. This CDR3 comprises 15 residues. The V gene end was trimmed by 5 bases and the J gene end by 3 bases; junction bases not matched to a gene: 8. Germline V gene data show CDR1 as SEHNR and CDR2 as FQNEAQ (reference sequence). The DNA for the CDR3 is TGTGCCAGCAGCGCGGGACAGGGCAAAGGCTACGAGCAGTACTTC. This translates into CASSAGQGKGYEQYF.

The genes are TRBV28 and TRBJ1-2, with D maybe TRBD1 (6 bases). CDR3 length equals 14 residues. Germline CDR1 reads MDHEN; CDR2 reads SYDVKM. V was pared by 2 bases and J by 5 bases, with 12 bases between. Here the CDR3 reads CASSLGGGRYGYTF. DNA of the CDR3: TGTGCCAGCAGTTTAGGCGGGGGCAGGTATGGCTACACCTTC.

J is TRBJ2-7 and V is TRBV18; 9 bases agree with TRBD2. The CDR3 runs to 16 residues. CDR1 is KGHSH, CDR2 LQKENI, per germline. After removal of 3 bases from V and 3 bases from J, the junction contained 9 bases not matched to a gene. The CDR3 reads CASSPTSGRPIYEQYF. Here the CDR3 DNA reads TGTGCCAGCTCACCTACTAGCGGGCGGCCGATCTACGAGCAGTACTTC.

V and J are TRBV19 and TRBJ1-1, with D perhaps matching TRBD1 (6 bases). The CDR3 is 14 amino acids. Germline lookup yields CDR1 LNHDA and CDR2 SQIVND (reference sequence). With 6 bases removed from V and 1 base from J, the gap between germline ends came to 12 bases. This CDR3 is CASSHPGQNTEAFF. CDR3 DNA: TGTGCCAGTAGCCATCCGGGACAGAACACTGAAGCTTTCTTT.

The rearrangement joins TRBV7-7 to TRBJ2-1; D unresolved. Trimming removed 2 bases from V and 0 bases from J, with 8 bases in between. The length of the CDR3 is 15 residues. Germline-derived CDR1 and CDR2 are SSHAT and FNYEAQ (reference sequence). CDR3 coding DNA: TGTGCCAGCAGCTTATCCCCTAGCTCCTACAATGAGCAGTTCTTC. Protein sequence: CASSLSPSSYNEQFF.

This clone was seen a few times. This chain links TRBV28 with TRBJ1-2, with a tentative D call TRBD1 (6 bases). Trimming removed 5 bases from V and 4 bases from J, with 11 bases in between. The CDR3 sequence is 13 residues long. Germline CDR1 and CDR2: MDHEN and SYDVKM. CDR3 loop: CASSKGGGYGYTF. The CDR3 DNA is TGTGCCAGCAGTAAGGGGGGTGGCTATGGCTACACCTTC.

In DNA form, the CDR3 reads TGTGCCAGCAGCCCCTGGGGACAAGACCACAATGAGCAGTTCTTC. Residues: CASSPWGQDHNEQFF. The chain has TRBV7-2 and TRBJ2-1; a possible D gene is TRBD1 (6 bases). Germline V gives CDR1 SGHTA, CDR2 FQGNSA. The V gene lost 5 bases and the J gene lost 5 bases, with 16 bases spanning the gap. The CDR3 is made up of 15 amino acids.

The rearrangement uses TRBV2 and TRBJ2-7, with D uncertain. This CDR3 spans 13 amino acids. Germline loops: CDR1 SNHLY, CDR2 FYNNEI. Trimming cost V 6 bases and J 2 bases, with 11 bases left between them. This CDR3 reads CASRAESPYEQYF. CDR3 coding DNA: TGTGCCAGCAGGGCGGAGTCCCCCTACGAGCAGTACTTC.

With regard to this clone: A much larger clone lies a single base off, so this may be a read error. At the DNA level, this CDR3 is encoded by other sequences in the same sample as well. The CDR3: CASSFGRNTGELFF. In DNA form, the CDR3 reads TGTGCCAGCAGCTTCGGCAGAAACACCGGGGAGCTGTTTTTT. This rearrangement joins TRBV7-2 to TRBJ2-2, with no clear D. Germline V CDR1 and CDR2: SGHTA, FQGNSA. The CDR3 totals 14 residues. Trimming cost V 3 bases and J 2 bases, with 7 bases left between them.

The chain combines TRBV28 with TRBJ2-1; D remains unclear. This CDR3 has 12 amino acids. From germline, CDR1 is MDHEN and CDR2 SYDVKM. V lost 8 bases and J lost 2, with 7 bases in between. For the CDR3, the DNA is TGTGCCAGCTCTGTGGCCTACAATGAGCAGTTCTTC. This codes for CASSVAYNEQFF.

J is TRBJ2-3 and V is TRBV4-1, with D uncertain. Trimming removed 2 bases from V and 6 bases from J, with 9 bases in between. Germline V gene data show CDR1 as MGHRA and CDR2 as YSYEKL. The CDR3 covers 13 residues. The chain's CDR3 is CASSQSLLDTQYF. As DNA, the CDR3 is TGCGCCAGCAGCCAAAGCCTCCTGGATACGCAGTATTTT.

This clone occurred many times. This CDR3 is also generated by other DNA sequences in the sample. The chain is built from TRBV29-1 and TRBJ2-3, with D uncertain. The CDR3 runs to 12 residues. V was shortened by 3 bases and J by 0 bases, with 4 bases between the two germline ends. CDR1 and CDR2 (germline): SQVTM, ANQGSEA. The CDR3 region has the DNA TGCAGCGTTGATTCCAGCACAGATACGCAGTATTTT. It specifies CSVDSSTDTQYF.

Comment on this clone: Other nucleotide sequences in the sample specify the same CDR3. This rearrangement joins TRBV6-1 to TRBJ2-7; unclear D gene. The CDR3 covers 13 residues. V was cut by 0 bases and J by 3 bases, with 6 bases left in between. Germline V gives CDR1 MNHNS, CDR2 SASEGT. The CDR3 coding sequence is TGTGCCAGCAGTGAAGCTGGGCGCTACGAGCAGTACTTC. This encodes CASSEAGRYEQYF.

This chain links TRBV15 with TRBJ2-2; TRBD1 aligns across 9 bases. The CDR3 has 16 amino acids. CDR1 LNHNV and CDR2 YYDKDF come from the germline V gene (reference sequence). V trimming: 2 bases; J trimming: 1 base; junction bases outside the gene matches: 2. Here the CDR3 reads CATSRNRGRNTGELFF. CDR3 bases: TGTGCCACCAGCAGAAACAGGGGGCGGAACACCGGGGAGCTGTTTTTT.

J is TRBJ1-2 and V is TRBV19; perhaps TRBD1 as D (6 bases). The ends were cut back, 7 bases at V and 4 bases at J, with 22 bases in the middle. There are 16 residues in the CDR3. Looked up from germline, CDR1 is LNHDA and CDR2 is SQIVND (reference sequence). The CDR3 loop is CASNYRGAGSGYGYTF. The CDR3, as DNA: TGTGCCAGTAATTATCGGGGGGCCGGTAGCGGCTATGGCTACACCTTC. Combining the CDR3 with reference TRBV19 and TRBJ1-2 gives the whole variable domain DGGITQSPKYLFRKEGQNVTLSCEQNLNHDAMYWYRQDPGQGLRLIYYSQIVNDFQKGDIAEGYSVSREKKESFPLTVTSAQKNPTAFYLCASNYRGAGSGYGYTFGSGTRLTVV.

J is TRBJ1-2 and V is TRBV27, with a tentative D call TRBD1 (6 bases). The germline V gene encodes CDR1 MNHEY and CDR2 SMNVEV (reference sequence). Trimming removed 3 bases from V and 5 bases from J, with 16 bases in between. The CDR3 has 15 residues. As DNA, the CDR3 is TGTGCCAGCAGTTTTTCGGGCAGGGGAGATTATGGCTACACCTTC. It specifies CASSFSGRGDYGYTF.

Only a few counts were recorded for this clone. The J gene is TRBJ1-4, the V gene TRBV14; a weak D match, TRBD1 (6 bases). The CDR3 extends over 12 amino acids. CDR1 SGHDN and CDR2 FVKESK come from the germline V gene. V lost 4 bases and J 7 bases, leaving 7 bases between the germline ends. The CDR3 DNA reads TGTGCCAGCAGCCGGACAGCTGAAAAACTGTTTTTT. Encoded protein: CASSRTAEKLFF.

A remark on this clone: Other DNA sequences of this sample code for an identical CDR3. The CDR3 nucleotides are TGTGCCAGCAGCTTGCGGGGAGCCAAAAACATTCAGTACTTC. This sequence encodes CASSLRGAKNIQYF. V usage is TRBV5-6 and J usage is TRBJ2-4, with D perhaps matching TRBD2 (5 bases). Germline V gene data show CDR1 as SGHDT and CDR2 as YYEEEE. This CDR3 is built from 14 residues. V lost 1 base, J lost 0 bases, and 5 bases lay in between.

The chain recombines TRBV28 with TRBJ1-5, with 7 nucleotides matching TRBD1. The CDR3 consists of 15 residues. Germline CDR1 is MDHEN and CDR2 is SYDVKM. With V trimmed by 3 bases and J by 7 bases, 9 bases remained unmatched. For the CDR3, the DNA is TGTGCCAGCAGTTTTTATGACAGGGTAGGACAGCCCCAGCATTTT. Protein: CASSFYDRVGQPQHF.